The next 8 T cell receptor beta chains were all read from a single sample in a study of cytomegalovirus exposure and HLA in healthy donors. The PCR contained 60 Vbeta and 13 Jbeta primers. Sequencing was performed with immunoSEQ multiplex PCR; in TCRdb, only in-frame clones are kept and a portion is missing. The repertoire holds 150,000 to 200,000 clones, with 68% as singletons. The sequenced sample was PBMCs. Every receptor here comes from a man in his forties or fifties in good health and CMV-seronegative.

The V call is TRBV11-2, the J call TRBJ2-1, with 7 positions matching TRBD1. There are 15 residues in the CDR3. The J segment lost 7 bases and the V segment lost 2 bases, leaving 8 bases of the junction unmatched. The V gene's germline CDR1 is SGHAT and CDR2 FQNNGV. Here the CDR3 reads CASSLSQGEWNEQFF. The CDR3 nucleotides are TGTGCCAGCAGCTTAAGCCAGGGGGAATGGAATGAGCAGTTCTTC.

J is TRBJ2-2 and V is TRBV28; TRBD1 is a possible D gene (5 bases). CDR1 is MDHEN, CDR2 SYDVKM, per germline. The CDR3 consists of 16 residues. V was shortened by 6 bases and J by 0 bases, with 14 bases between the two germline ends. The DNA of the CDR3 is TGTGCCAGCAGCCTCGCAGGGTCCTCGAACACCGGGGAGCTGTTTTTT. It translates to CASSLAGSSNTGELFF.

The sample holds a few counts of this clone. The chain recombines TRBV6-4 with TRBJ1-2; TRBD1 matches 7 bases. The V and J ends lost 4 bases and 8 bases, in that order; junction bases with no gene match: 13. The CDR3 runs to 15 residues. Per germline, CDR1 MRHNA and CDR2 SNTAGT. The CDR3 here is CASSASGTAYGGYTF. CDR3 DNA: TGTGCCAGCAGTGCCTCCGGGACAGCATATGGGGGCTACACCTTC.

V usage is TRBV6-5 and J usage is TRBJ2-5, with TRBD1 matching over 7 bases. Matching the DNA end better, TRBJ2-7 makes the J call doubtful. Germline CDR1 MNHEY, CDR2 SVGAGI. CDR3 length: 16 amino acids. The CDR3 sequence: CASSYSDRVSSYEQYF. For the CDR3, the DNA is TGTGCCAGCAGTTACTCAGACAGGGTCAGCTCCTACGAGCAGTACTTC.

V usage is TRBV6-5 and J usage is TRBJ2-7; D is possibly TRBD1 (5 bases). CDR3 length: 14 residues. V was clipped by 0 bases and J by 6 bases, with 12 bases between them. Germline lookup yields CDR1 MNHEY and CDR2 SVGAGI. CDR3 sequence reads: CASSYSSRAAEQYF. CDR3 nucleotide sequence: TGTGCCAGCAGTTACTCGAGCAGGGCAGCCGAGCAGTACTTC.

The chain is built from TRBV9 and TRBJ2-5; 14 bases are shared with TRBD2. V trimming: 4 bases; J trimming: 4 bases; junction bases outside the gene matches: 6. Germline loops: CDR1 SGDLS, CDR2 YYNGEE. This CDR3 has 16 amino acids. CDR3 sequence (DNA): TGTGCCAGCAGCCCGACTAGCGGGGGGGCGAGAGAGACCCAGTACTTC. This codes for CASSPTSGGARETQYF.

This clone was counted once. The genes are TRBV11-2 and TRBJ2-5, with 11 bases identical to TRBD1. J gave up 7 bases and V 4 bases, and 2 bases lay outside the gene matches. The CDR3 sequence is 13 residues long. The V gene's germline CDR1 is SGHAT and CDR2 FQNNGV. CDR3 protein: CASSSGQGGTQYF. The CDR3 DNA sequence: TGTGCCAGCAGCTCGGGACAGGGGGGGACCCAGTACTTC.

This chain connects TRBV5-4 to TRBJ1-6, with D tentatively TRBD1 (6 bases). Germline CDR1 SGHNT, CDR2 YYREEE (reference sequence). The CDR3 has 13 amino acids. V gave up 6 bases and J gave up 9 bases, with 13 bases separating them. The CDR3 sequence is CASTQGRGSPLHF. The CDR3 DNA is TGTGCCAGCACCCAGGGGAGGGGTTCACCCCTCCACTTT.